This TCR beta chain was identified during a study of blood T cell repertoires in COVID-19. Study background: Material from acute and convalescent COVID-19 was sourced from the United States, Italy and Spain. PBMCs, B-cell-depleted T cells, or T cells were the source of the cDNA or gDNA that made up the material.

Trimming took off 2 bases at V and 3 bases at J, with 14 bases between the two ends. Germline CDR1 and CDR2: MNHNS and SASEGT. The CDR3 is made up of 15 amino acids. As handled by the study authors: For nucleated cells, counts were estimated from reference gene primer amplification. Sequenced by immunoSEQ multiplex PCR; TCRdb stores in-frame clones only, minus some. The DNA gave D and trimming, while V, J and clone size come from that table. The sample contains under 550,000 clones, 85% to 90% of which appear only once. This clone turned up a few times. The genes are TRBV6-1 and TRBJ2-7; D is possibly TRBD2 (6 bases). Material: peripheral blood. The sequence was obtained from a young man with COVID-19, enrolled during active disease. CDR3: CASSELGGFFYEQYF. CDR3 DNA: TGTGCCAGCAGTGAACTCGGAGGGTTTTTCTACGAGCAGTACTTC.